One sample yielded the 27 T cell receptor beta chains listed below, sequenced in a study of blood T cell repertoires in COVID-19 (dated by TCRdb to 2019 to 2021). The library was obtained by the immunoSEQ multiplex PCR assay. Drawn from immuneACCESS, this table holds only the in-frame rearrangements with V and J called that TCRdb kept. Clones are partly lost; checked studies trace under half to an unresolved V gene and leave the rest unexplained. Across this sample there are about 200,000 clones, with 80% to 90% seen only once. The ten largest clones add up to roughly 5.7% of the sample. Sequenced input: peripheral blood. The receptors stem from a man at least 80 years old with acute or convalescent COVID-19.

This chain uses TRBV21-1 with TRBJ1-2. TRBV21-1 is assigned pseudogene status. The CDR3 sequence is 16 residues long. The CDR3 loop reads CASSNAGGVMDYGYTF. CDR3 nucleotides: TGTGCCAGCAGCAACGCGGGCGGGGTAATGGACTATGGCTACACCTTC.

Details on this clone: The junction shows a germline mismatch at one end, possibly a read error. This chain uses TRBV18 with TRBJ2-1; TRBD1 matches 9 bases. The CDR3 is made up of 16 amino acids. The germline V gene encodes CDR1 KGHSH and CDR2 LQKENI. Here the CDR3 DNA reads TGTGCCAGCTCCCCACCCGGGACAGGGATCGACAATGAGCAGTTCTTC. Protein sequence: CASSPPGTGIDNEQFF.

The chain is built from TRBV5-8 and TRBJ1-4; TRBD1 is a possible D gene (5 bases). Per germline, CDR1 SGHTS and CDR2 YDEGEE. V was shortened by 1 base and J by 5 bases, with 12 bases between the two germline ends. This CDR3 has 15 residues. The CDR3 DNA sequence: TGTGCCAGCAGCTTGCGGGGGTCGTCCAATGAAAAACTGTTTTTT. It codes for CASSLRGSSNEKLFF.

The CDR3 here is CAISEGGGRQPQHF. The CDR3 DNA follows: TGTGCCATCAGTGAGGGGGGGGGCAGGCAGCCCCAGCATTTT. The gene calls are TRBV10-3 and TRBJ1-5; D might be TRBD1 (6 bases). The V gene's germline CDR1 is ENHRY and CDR2 SYGVKD. Between the trimmed V and J ends, which lost 2 bases and 7 bases, there was a span of 12 bases. This CDR3 region has 14 residues.

The chain links TRBV7-3 to TRBJ2-3, with 10 bases aligning to TRBD2. Germline V gives CDR1 SGHTA, CDR2 FQGTGA. CDR3 length equals 14 residues. Losses at the gene ends were 4 bases for V and 4 bases for J; bases not matched to a gene: 2. The CDR3 bases are TGTGCCAGCAGCTCCGGGACTAGCGCAGATACGCAGTATTTT. Protein: CASSSGTSADTQYF.

The chain couples TRBV27 to TRBJ2-7; D remains ambiguous. Germline loops: CDR1 MNHEY, CDR2 SMNVEV (reference sequence). Deletions cut 0 bases from V and 1 base from J, with 7 bases between. CDR3 size: 14 residues. The CDR3 nucleotides read TGTGCCAGCAGTTTATCGGCACAGTCCTACGAGCAGTACTTC. Translating gives CASSLSAQSYEQYF.

The sample holds one count of this clone. The chain has TRBV10-1 and TRBJ2-7; D uncertain. V lost 6 bases to trimming and J lost 6 bases, with 18 bases between them. The CDR3 length is 14 residues. CDR1 WNHNN and CDR2 SYGVQD come from the germline V gene (reference sequence). CDR3 sequence reads: CASRWPPPWFEQYF. In nucleotides, the CDR3 is TGCGCCAGCAGATGGCCCCCTCCGTGGTTCGAGCAGTACTTC.

The genes are TRBV29-1 and TRBJ2-1; 11 bases line up with TRBD2. The trim removed 5 bases at V and 6 bases at J, leaving 3 bases unmatched. CDR1 and CDR2 (germline): SQVTM, ANQGSEA. This CDR3 comprises 13 residues. In DNA, the CDR3 is TGCAGCGTTACTAGCGGGGGAGTCAATGAGCAGTTCTTC. Translated, it gives CSVTSGGVNEQFF.

This rearrangement joins TRBV6-5 to TRBJ2-3; 12 bases align to TRBD2. Trimming removed 6 bases from V and 4 bases from J; junction bases left unmatched: 5. This CDR3 has 15 amino acids. Germline assignment: CDR1 MNHEY and CDR2 SVGAGI. The CDR3 loop reads CASSRLAGVADTQYF. CDR3 nucleotides: TGTGCCAGCAGCCGACTAGCGGGAGTAGCAGATACGCAGTATTTT.

This chain links TRBV21-1 with TRBJ2-1; the table calls TRBD2, which could not be checked here. TRBV21-1 is described as a pseudogene. This CDR3 is 15 amino acids long. Here the CDR3 DNA reads TGTGCCAGCAGCAAAGTATCGGGACTAGCGGTACAGAGGTTCTTC. Its protein product is CASSKVSGLAVQRFF.

V gene TRBV4-2 combines with J gene TRBJ1-4; a possible D gene is TRBD1 (5 bases). CDR1 is LGHNA, CDR2 YNFKEQ, per germline. V was trimmed by 4 bases and J by 8 bases, leaving 17 bases between them. The CDR3 has 15 amino acids. CDR3 protein: CASSPGAGSEEKLFF. In DNA, the CDR3 is TGTGCCAGCAGCCCCGGCGCAGGGTCGGAGGAAAAACTGTTTTTT.

The chain uses TRBV2 and TRBJ2-7; possible D gene TRBD1, 6 bases. The CDR3 is 14 residues long. The germline gives CDR1 SNHLY, CDR2 FYNNEI. Trimming removed 4 bases from V and 7 bases from J, with 17 bases in between. The CDR3 sequence is CASSGRTGNREQYF. The CDR3 DNA is TGTGCCAGCAGTGGACGAACAGGGAATAGGGAGCAGTACTTC.

This clone was counted between two and nine times. The chain has TRBV9 and TRBJ1-5; TRBD1 might be the D (5 bases). Trimming removed 5 bases at V and 4 bases at J, with 13 bases between. The length of the CDR3 is 14 residues. CDR1 is SGDLS and CDR2 is YYNGEE in the germline V gene. CDR3 sequence (DNA): TGTGCCAGCAGTGACGGAGGGGTGAATCAGCCCCAGCATTTT. This translates into CASSDGGVNQPQHF.

In regard to this clone: The same CDR3 also results from other DNA sequences found in this sample. This chain uses TRBV2 with TRBJ1-2; 10 bases are a match to TRBD1. In germline, CDR1 is SNHLY, CDR2 FYNNEI. This CDR3 spans 13 amino acids. J was trimmed by 4 bases and V by 6 bases; bases with no gene match: 2. CDR3 sequence (DNA): TGTGCCAGCAGGCGACAGGGGGCCTATGGCTACACCTTC. Its translation: CASRRQGAYGYTF.

V usage is TRBV27 and J usage is TRBJ1-3; D gene ambiguous. The CDR3 covers 16 residues. Trimming cost V 5 bases and J 1 base, with 15 bases left between them. Germline V gene data show CDR1 as MNHEY and CDR2 as SMNVEV (reference sequence). CDR3 sequence reads: CASSRSAQASGNTIYF. The CDR3 coding sequence is TGTGCCAGCAGTCGGTCAGCTCAAGCGTCTGGAAACACCATATATTTT.

J is TRBJ2-3 and V is TRBV2, with a weak D call TRBD1 (5 bases). CDR1 and CDR2 (germline): SNHLY, FYNNEI. V dropped 4 bases and J dropped 3 bases, with 14 bases sitting between them. The CDR3 is 15 residues long. Here the CDR3 DNA reads TGTGCCAGCAGTGTTTGGGGCCAAGGAACAGATACGCAGTATTTT. Its protein is CASSVWGQGTDTQYF.

This clone came up once. The gene calls are TRBV18 and TRBJ2-3, with TRBD2 matching over 7 bases. Germline V lookup: CDR1 KGHSH, CDR2 LQKENI. The V segment lost 0 bases and the J segment 4 bases; nucleotides outside the gene matches: 4. CDR3 length equals 15 residues. CDR3 protein: CASSPPQGGADTQYF. As DNA, the CDR3 is TGTGCCAGCTCACCACCGCAGGGAGGGGCAGATACGCAGTATTTT.

The V and J genes are TRBV18 and TRBJ2-3; D is perhaps TRBD1 (6 bases). This CDR3 is 16 amino acids long. Germline CDR1 KGHSH, CDR2 LQKENI. Trimming took 3 bases from V and 0 from J, leaving 13 bases between them. CDR3 nucleotide sequence: TGTGCCAGCTCACCCCAGGGGTATTCGAGCACAGATACGCAGTATTTT. Translating gives CASSPQGYSSTDTQYF.

There are a few counts of this clone. The V and J genes are TRBV14 and TRBJ2-5; a possible D gene is TRBD1 (5 bases). The CDR3 runs to 17 residues. Trimming took off 1 base at V and 5 bases at J, with 20 bases between the two ends. Germline CDR1 and CDR2: SGHDN and FVKESK. The CDR3 here is CASSQGLRGAPWETQYF. CDR3 sequence (DNA): TGTGCCAGCAGCCAAGGACTTAGGGGCGCCCCGTGGGAGACCCAGTACTTC.

The V and J genes are TRBV24-1 and TRBJ2-5, with TRBD1 identical over 9 bases. Germline lookup yields CDR1 KGHDR and CDR2 SFDVKD. This CDR3 spans 14 amino acids. J was trimmed by 4 bases and V by 9 bases; bases with no gene match: 8. The DNA for the CDR3 is TGTGCCACCGGAGAGACAGGGGGGCTAGAGACCCAGTACTTC. The encoded protein is CATGETGGLETQYF.

This chain joins TRBV30 and TRBJ2-1, with 11 bases aligning to TRBD2. CDR1 and CDR2 (germline): GTSNPN, SVGIG (reference sequence). Unmatched junction bases numbered 2, after V lost 1 base and J lost 6 bases. The CDR3 consists of 14 residues. Here the CDR3 DNA reads TGTGCCTGGAGTGCACTAGCGGGAGTCAATGAGCAGTTCTTC. Protein product: CAWSALAGVNEQFF.

The V call is TRBV24-1, the J call TRBJ2-1, with a tentative D call TRBD2 (5 bases). The ends were cut back, 0 bases at V and 7 bases at J, with 9 bases in the middle. Germline CDR1 reads KGHDR; CDR2 reads SFDVKD. CDR3 length equals 14 residues. Here the CDR3 reads CATSDLSGWNEQFF. In nucleotides, the CDR3 is TGTGCCACCAGTGATTTGTCGGGGTGGAATGAGCAGTTCTTC.

The chain recombines TRBV28 with TRBJ2-3; D possibly corresponds to TRBD1 (5 bases). The CDR3 extends over 14 amino acids. Per the germline V gene, CDR1 is MDHEN and CDR2 is SYDVKM. With 1 base removed from V and 4 bases from J, the gap between germline ends came to 9 bases. CDR3 nucleotide sequence: TGTGCCAGCAGTTTATCCCAGGGTGCAGATACGCAGTATTTT. Its protein is CASSLSQGADTQYF.

J is TRBJ1-4 and V is TRBV18; 9 bases agree with TRBD1. J was trimmed by 8 bases and V by 4 bases; bases with no gene match: 5. This CDR3 has 14 amino acids. Germline V gene lookup returns CDR1 KGHSH and CDR2 LQKENI. For the CDR3, the DNA is TGTGCCAGCTCACAACAGGGGGCGGGCGAAAAACTGTTTTTT. Encoded protein: CASSQQGAGEKLFF.

This clone was detected only once. The chain employs TRBV2 and TRBJ2-7; 10 bases map to TRBD2. The V segment lost 5 bases and the J segment 4 bases; nucleotides outside the gene matches: 5. The CDR3 runs 14 residues. Germline values: CDR1 SNHLY, CDR2 FYNNEI. The CDR3 coding sequence is TGTGCCAGCAGTCCGAGCGGGAGGGGGTACGAGCAGTACGTC. It encodes CASSPSGRGYEQYV.

This clone was recorded only once. The chain is built from TRBV5-1 and TRBJ2-2, with TRBD1 identical over 7 bases. The CDR3 is 14 residues long. V trimming: 5 bases; J trimming: 1 base; junction bases outside the gene matches: 2. CDR1 and CDR2 (germline): SGHRS, YFSETQ. This CDR3 reads CASRRDRNTGELFF. CDR3 DNA: TGCGCCAGCAGGAGGGACAGGAACACCGGGGAGCTGTTTTTT.

V is TRBV19 and J is TRBJ1-5; perhaps TRBD1 as D (6 bases). Germline CDR1 reads LNHDA; CDR2 reads SQIVND (reference sequence). The CDR3 is made up of 17 amino acids. V was trimmed by 0 bases and J by 0 bases, leaving 12 bases between them. DNA of the CDR3: TGTGCCAGTAGTATAGACTACACAGGGTATAGCAATCAGCCCCAGCATTTT. Its protein product is CASSIDYTGYSNQPQHF. Full variable domain (outside the CDR3, taken from reference TRBV19 and TRBJ1-5): DGGITQSPKYLFRKEGQNVTLSCEQNLNHDAMYWYRQDPGQGLRLIYYSQIVNDFQKGDIAEGYSVSREKKESFPLTVTSAQKNPTAFYLCASSIDYTGYSNQPQHFGDGTRLSIL.